This paragraph covers one T cell receptor (beta chain) sequence. This sample is part of a study of blood T cell repertoires in COVID-19. Study at large: Sites across the United States, Italy and Spain contributed samples from acute and convalescent COVID-19. The cDNA or gDNA used as material had been derived from T cells, B-cell-depleted T cells, or PBMCs.

The Seattle patients, enrolled during active infection, were followed longitudinally. Original analysis: Amplified reference gene primers provided the basis for estimating nucleated cell counts. Produced via immunoSEQ multiplex PCR; TCRdb's table is partial and in-frame only. D and trimming come from the DNA, and the V and J calls and clone size come from that table. The sample holds fewer than 90,000 clones, 76% seen once. Germline V CDR1 and CDR2: KGHSH, LQKENI. Trimming stripped 2 bases from V and 4 bases from J, with 8 bases between. The CDR3 covers 14 residues. The chain uses TRBV18 and TRBJ1-4; D is uncertain. Sequencing was done on a sample of peripheral blood. The receptor was isolated from a man between 60 and 75 years old with COVID-19, enrolled during active disease. The CDR3 sequence is CASSPVRGNEKLFF. The CDR3 bases are TGTGCCAGCTCACCAGTACGGGGTAATGAAAAACTGTTTTTT.